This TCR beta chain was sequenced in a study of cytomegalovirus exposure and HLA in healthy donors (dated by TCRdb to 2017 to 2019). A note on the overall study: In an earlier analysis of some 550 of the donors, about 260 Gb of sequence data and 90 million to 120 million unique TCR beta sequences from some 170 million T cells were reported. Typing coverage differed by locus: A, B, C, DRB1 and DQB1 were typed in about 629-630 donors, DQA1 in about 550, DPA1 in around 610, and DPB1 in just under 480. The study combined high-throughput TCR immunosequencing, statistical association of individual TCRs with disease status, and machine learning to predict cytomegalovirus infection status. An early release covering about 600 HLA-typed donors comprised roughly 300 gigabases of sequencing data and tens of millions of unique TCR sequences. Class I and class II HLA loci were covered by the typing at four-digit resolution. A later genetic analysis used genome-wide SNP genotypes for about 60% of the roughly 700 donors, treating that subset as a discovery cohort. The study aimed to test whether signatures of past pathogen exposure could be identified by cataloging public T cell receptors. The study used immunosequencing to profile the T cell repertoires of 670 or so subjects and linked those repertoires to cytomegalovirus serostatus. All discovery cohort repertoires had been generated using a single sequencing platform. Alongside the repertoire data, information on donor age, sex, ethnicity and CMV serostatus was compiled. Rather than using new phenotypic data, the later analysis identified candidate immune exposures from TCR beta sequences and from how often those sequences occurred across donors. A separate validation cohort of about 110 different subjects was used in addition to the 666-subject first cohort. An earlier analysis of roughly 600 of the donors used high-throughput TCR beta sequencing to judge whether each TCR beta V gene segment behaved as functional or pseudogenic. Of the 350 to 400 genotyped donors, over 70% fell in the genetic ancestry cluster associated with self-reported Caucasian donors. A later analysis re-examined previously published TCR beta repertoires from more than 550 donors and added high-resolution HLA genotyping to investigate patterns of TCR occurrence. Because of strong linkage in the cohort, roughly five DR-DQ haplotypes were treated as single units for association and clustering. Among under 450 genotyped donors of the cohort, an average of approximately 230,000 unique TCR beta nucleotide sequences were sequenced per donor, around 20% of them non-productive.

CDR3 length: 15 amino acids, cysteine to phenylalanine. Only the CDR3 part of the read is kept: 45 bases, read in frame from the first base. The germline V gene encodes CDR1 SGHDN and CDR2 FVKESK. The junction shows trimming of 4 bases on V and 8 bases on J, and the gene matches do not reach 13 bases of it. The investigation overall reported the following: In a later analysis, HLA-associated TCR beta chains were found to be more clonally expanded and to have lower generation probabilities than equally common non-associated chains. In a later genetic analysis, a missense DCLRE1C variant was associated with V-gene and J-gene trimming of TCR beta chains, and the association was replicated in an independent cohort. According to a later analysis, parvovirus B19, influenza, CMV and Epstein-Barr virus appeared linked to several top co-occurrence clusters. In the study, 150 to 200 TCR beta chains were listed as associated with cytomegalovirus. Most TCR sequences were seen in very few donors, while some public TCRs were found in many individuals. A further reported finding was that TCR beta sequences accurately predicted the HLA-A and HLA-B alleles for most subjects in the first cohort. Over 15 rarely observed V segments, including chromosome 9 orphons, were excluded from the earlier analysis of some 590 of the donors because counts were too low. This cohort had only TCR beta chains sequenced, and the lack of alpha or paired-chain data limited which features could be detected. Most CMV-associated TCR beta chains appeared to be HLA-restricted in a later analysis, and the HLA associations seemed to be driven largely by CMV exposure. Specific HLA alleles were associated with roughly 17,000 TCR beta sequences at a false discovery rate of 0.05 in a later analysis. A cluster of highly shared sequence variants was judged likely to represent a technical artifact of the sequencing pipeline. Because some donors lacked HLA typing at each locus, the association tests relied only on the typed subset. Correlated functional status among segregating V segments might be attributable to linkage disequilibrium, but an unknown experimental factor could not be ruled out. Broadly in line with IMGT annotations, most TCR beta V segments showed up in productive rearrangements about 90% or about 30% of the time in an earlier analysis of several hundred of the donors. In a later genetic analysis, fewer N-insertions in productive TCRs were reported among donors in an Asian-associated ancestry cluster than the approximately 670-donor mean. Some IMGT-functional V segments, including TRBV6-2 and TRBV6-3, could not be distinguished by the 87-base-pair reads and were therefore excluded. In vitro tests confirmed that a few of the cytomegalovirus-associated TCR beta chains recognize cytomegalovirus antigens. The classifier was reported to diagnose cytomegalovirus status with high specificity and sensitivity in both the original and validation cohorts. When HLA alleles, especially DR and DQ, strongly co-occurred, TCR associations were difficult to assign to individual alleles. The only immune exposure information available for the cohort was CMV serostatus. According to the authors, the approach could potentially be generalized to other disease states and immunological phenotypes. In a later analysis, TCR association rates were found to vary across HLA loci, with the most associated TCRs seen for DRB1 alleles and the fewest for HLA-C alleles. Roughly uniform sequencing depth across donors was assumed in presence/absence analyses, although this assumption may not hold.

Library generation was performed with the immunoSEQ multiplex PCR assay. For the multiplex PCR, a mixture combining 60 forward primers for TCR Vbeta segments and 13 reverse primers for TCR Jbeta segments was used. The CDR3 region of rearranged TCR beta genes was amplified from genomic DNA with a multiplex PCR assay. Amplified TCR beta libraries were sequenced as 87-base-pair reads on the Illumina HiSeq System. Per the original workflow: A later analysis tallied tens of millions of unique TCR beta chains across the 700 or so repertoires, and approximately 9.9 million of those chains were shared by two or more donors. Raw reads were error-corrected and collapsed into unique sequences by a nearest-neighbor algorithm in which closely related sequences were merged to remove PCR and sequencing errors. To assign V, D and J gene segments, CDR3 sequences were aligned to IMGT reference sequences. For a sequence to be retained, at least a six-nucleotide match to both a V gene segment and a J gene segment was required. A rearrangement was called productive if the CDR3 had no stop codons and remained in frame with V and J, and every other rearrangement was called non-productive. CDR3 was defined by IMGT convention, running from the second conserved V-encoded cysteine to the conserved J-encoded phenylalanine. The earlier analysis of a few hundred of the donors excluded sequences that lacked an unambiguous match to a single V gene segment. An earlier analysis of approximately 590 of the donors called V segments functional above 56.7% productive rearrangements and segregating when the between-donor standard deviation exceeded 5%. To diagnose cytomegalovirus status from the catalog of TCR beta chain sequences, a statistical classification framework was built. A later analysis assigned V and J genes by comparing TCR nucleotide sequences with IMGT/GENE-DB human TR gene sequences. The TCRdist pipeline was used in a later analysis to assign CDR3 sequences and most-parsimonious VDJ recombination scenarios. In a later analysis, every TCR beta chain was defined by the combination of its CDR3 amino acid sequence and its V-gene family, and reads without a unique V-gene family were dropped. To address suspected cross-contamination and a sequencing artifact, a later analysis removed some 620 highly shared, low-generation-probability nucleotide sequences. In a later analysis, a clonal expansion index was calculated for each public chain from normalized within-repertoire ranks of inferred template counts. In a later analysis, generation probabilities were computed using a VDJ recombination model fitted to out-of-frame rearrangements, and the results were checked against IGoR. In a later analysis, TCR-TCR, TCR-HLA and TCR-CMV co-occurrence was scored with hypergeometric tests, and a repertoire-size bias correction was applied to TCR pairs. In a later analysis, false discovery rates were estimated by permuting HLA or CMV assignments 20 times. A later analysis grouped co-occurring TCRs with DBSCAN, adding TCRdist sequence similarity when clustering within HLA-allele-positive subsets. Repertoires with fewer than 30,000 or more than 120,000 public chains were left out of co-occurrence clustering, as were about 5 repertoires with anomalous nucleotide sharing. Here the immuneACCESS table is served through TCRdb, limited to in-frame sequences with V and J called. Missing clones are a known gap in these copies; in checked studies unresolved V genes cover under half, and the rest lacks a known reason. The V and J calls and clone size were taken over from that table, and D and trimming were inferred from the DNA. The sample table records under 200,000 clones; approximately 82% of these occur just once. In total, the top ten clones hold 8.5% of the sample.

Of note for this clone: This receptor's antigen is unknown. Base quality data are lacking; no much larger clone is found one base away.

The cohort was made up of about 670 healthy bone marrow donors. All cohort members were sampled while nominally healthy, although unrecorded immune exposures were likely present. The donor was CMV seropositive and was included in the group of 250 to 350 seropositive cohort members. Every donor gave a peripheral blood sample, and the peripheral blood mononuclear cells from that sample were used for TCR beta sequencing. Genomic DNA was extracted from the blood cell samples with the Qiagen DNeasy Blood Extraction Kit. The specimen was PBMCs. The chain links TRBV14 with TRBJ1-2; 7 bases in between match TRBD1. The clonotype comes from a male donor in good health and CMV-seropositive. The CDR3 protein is CASSLMSQGHWGYTF. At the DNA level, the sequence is TGTGCCAGCAGCCTAATGTCACAGGGGCATTGGGGCTACACCTTC.